This TCR beta chain came from a study of control samples from healthy donors and cancer patients. The CDR3 has 14 amino acids. Germline CDR1 and CDR2: MNHEY and SMNVEV (reference sequence). The V and J ends lost 3 bases and 3 bases respectively, with 12 bases between them. Repertoires were generated with immunoSEQ multiplex PCR, while TCRdb's copy carries only in-frame clones and drops some. The table lists some 90,000 clones, 70% to 90% of them singletons. The clonotype was recovered from a woman between 50 and 59 years old in good health. This sequence joins TRBV27 and TRBJ2-7, with no clear D. Source material: blood. CDR3 in DNA: TGTGCCAGCAGTTTTCTCGCGACCCTCTACGAGCAGTACTTC. It codes for CASSFLATLYEQYF.